Listed here are 30 T cell receptor beta chains from one sample, sequenced in a study of vaccination and CD4 T cells after COVID-19. No antigen has been identified for these receptors. Treatment indicated: roughly ten-day PBMC culture with coronavirus spike peptide pools or control peptides (ViraFEST assay). The Oncomine TCR Beta short-read assay was applied to DNA of cultured CD4+ T cells. TCRdb reanalysed the PCR reads using MiXCR and keeps one entry per CDR3 protein. The sample includes over 13,000 distinct CDR3 sequences, 53% of them seen just once. Sequenced: CD4+ T cells from blood, cultured in vitro. All receptors derive from a human donor who had recovered from COVID-19.

This clonotype appeared a few times. The V gene is TRBV6-1, the J gene TRBJ2-2, with 9 bases lining up with TRBD2. The CDR3 has 17 residues. Losses at the gene ends were 4 bases for V and 6 bases for J; bases not matched to a gene: 12. CDR1 is MNHNS and CDR2 is SASEGT in the germline V gene. CDR3 sequence (DNA): TGTGCCAGCAGTGCCGCGGCTAGCGGGATTAGGGCCGGGGAGCTGTTTTTT. Its protein product is CASSAAASGIRAGELFF.

The chain couples TRBV2 to TRBJ2-1, with 12 nucleotides matching TRBD2. Germline V gives CDR1 SNHLY, CDR2 FYNNEI. The junction had 1 base not matched to a gene; V was cut back by 6 bases and J by 4 bases. This CDR3 is built from 14 residues. The CDR3 protein is CASSGTSGYNEQFF. The CDR3 bases are TGTGCCAGCAGCGGGACTAGCGGGTACAATGAGCAGTTCTTC. Full variable domain (missing parts from reference TRBV2 and TRBJ2-1): EPEVTQTPSHQVTQMGQEVILRCVPISNHLYFYWYRQILGQKVEFLVSFYNNEISEKSEIFDDQFSVERPDGSNFTLKIRSTKLEDSAMYFCASSGTSGYNEQFFGPGTRLTVL.

The chain carries TRBV10-3 and TRBJ2-3; D is ambiguous. The CDR3 contains 13 residues. The ends were cut back, 5 bases at V and 2 bases at J, with 8 bases in the middle. Germline V lookup: CDR1 ENHRY, CDR2 SYGVKD. CDR3 coding DNA: TGTGCCATCAGTTCCAACCCCACAGATACGCAGTATTTT. This codes for CAISSNPTDTQYF.

CDR3 nucleotide sequence: TGTGCCAGCAGCTTAGTAGGAGGGGTCATGGGGGACACCATATATTTT. Translated: CASSLVGGVMGDTIYF. The gene calls are TRBV7-8 and TRBJ1-3; D might be TRBD1 (5 bases). CDR3 size: 16 residues. Germline V CDR1 and CDR2: SGHVS, FQNEAQ. V lost 1 base, J lost 8 bases, and 18 bases lay in between.

The chain carries TRBV7-9 and TRBJ2-7, with D perhaps matching TRBD2 (6 bases). CDR3 length: 14 amino acids. Trimming removed 6 bases at V and 3 bases at J, with 15 bases between. Per germline, CDR1 SEHNR and CDR2 FQNEAQ (reference sequence). CDR3 nucleotide sequence: TGTGCCAGCAGACTAGGGGCGGGAAACTACGAGCAGTACTTC. It translates to CASRLGAGNYEQYF.

The chain recombines TRBV7-8 with TRBJ2-3, with 7 bases matching TRBD2. Germline CDR1 and CDR2: SGHVS and FQNEAQ. This CDR3 region has 15 residues. With V trimmed by 5 bases and J by 0 bases, 5 bases remained unmatched. CDR3 DNA sequence: TGTGCCAGCAGCCGACTAGCCCCTAGCACAGATACGCAGTATTTT. Translation gives CASSRLAPSTDTQYF.

V is TRBV28 and J is TRBJ1-3; TRBD1 might be the D (5 bases). The V end lost 6 bases, the J end lost 0 bases, and 27 bases lay between the germline ends. CDR1 and CDR2 (germline): MDHEN, SYDVKM. The CDR3 runs to 20 residues. The CDR3 spells CASRYTSGGRLLNSGNTIYF. The CDR3, as DNA: TGTGCCAGCAGATATACCAGCGGGGGTAGGTTACTCAACTCTGGAAACACCATATATTTT.

The rearrangement joins TRBV5-1 to TRBJ1-1; D is undetermined. CDR1 is SGHRS, CDR2 YFSETQ, per germline. V was shortened by 1 base and J by 0 bases, with 13 bases between the two germline ends. The CDR3 runs to 16 residues. The CDR3 sequence is CASSLYRARVNTEAFF. The CDR3 DNA follows: TGCGCCAGCAGCTTGTACCGGGCAAGGGTGAACACTGAAGCTTTCTTT. The complete variable domain, with remaining parts taken from reference TRBV5-1 and TRBJ1-1, reads KAGVTQTPRYLIKTRGQQVTLSCSPISGHRSVSWYQQTPGQGLQFLFEYFSETQRNKGNFPGRFSGRQFSNSRSEMNVSTLELGDSALYLCASSLYRARVNTEAFFGQGTRLTVV.

By share of the sample, this clonotype is medium-sized. V is TRBV18 and J is TRBJ2-5; unclear D gene. V was pared by 2 bases and J by 2 bases, with 6 bases between. The CDR3 is 13 residues long. Germline-derived CDR1 and CDR2 are KGHSH and LQKENI. For the CDR3, the DNA is TGTGCCAGCTCACCAAGCCAACAAGAGACCCAGTACTTC. Translated: CASSPSQQETQYF.

The V gene is TRBV2, the J gene TRBJ2-5; 9 bases agree with TRBD1. The CDR3 loop spans 16 amino acids. The germline V gene has CDR1 SNHLY and CDR2 FYNNEI. The V and J ends lost 7 bases and 1 base, in that order; junction bases with no gene match: 10. CDR3 protein: CASTGGTGRTQETQYF. CDR3 sequence (DNA): TGTGCCAGCACCGGGGGGACAGGGCGAACCCAAGAGACCCAGTACTTC.

The chain has TRBV6-5 and TRBJ1-2; D is uncertain. The CDR3 extends over 12 amino acids. V was clipped by 4 bases and J by 8 bases, with 11 bases between them. CDR1 and CDR2 (germline): MNHEY, SVGAGI. Here the CDR3 reads CASSSIGSGYTF. The CDR3 coding sequence is TGTGCCAGCAGTTCAATAGGGAGCGGCTACACCTTC.

This chain uses TRBV7-2 with TRBJ1-1; 7 nucleotides agree with TRBD1. Unmatched junction bases numbered 4, after V lost 5 bases and J lost 4 bases. The germline V gene has CDR1 SGHTA and CDR2 FQGNSA. The length of the CDR3 is 13 residues. The CDR3 sequence is CASSIYRGTEAFF. CDR3 nucleotides: TGTGCCAGCAGCATATACAGGGGCACTGAAGCTTTCTTT.

This chain uses TRBV29-1 with TRBJ1-6; 9 bases agree with TRBD1. The CDR3 length is 13 residues. Germline CDR1 SQVTM, CDR2 ANQGSEA. With V trimmed by 6 bases and J by 6 bases, 3 bases remained unmatched. Written as DNA, the CDR3 is TGCAGCGTGCGGACAGGGGCTAATTCACCCCTCCACTTT. Its protein product is CSVRTGANSPLHF. Using reference TRBV29-1 and TRBJ1-6 for the parts outside the CDR3, the full variable domain is SAVISQKPSRDICQRGTSLTIQCQVDSQVTMMFWYRQQPGQSLTLIATANQGSEATYESGFVIDKFPISRPNLTFSTLTVSNMSPEDSSIYLCSVRTGANSPLHFGNGTRLTVT.

This clonotype was recorded a few times. V is TRBV20-1 and J is TRBJ2-7, with 8 bases matching TRBD1. Trimming at V came to 3 bases and at J to 2 bases, leaving 3 bases not matched to a gene. The CDR3 sequence is 13 residues long. CDR1 and CDR2 (germline): DFQATT, SNEGSKA (reference sequence). CDR3 bases: TGCAGTGCTAGCAGGACAGGGCCCTACGAGCAGTACTTC. It encodes CSASRTGPYEQYF.

This clonotype came up once. The chain links TRBV21-1 to TRBJ2-7. TRBV21-1 is an annotated pseudogene. The CDR3 has 14 residues. The CDR3 bases are TGTGCCAGCAGCAAACCGGAGCCTACCTACGAGCAGTACTTC. This codes for CASSKPEPTYEQYF.

V usage is TRBV20-1 and J usage is TRBJ2-1; the match to TRBD2 covers 12 bases. After removal of 8 bases from V and 3 bases from J, the junction contained 2 bases not matched to a gene. The length of the CDR3 is 13 residues. CDR1 DFQATT and CDR2 SNEGSKA come from the germline V gene (reference sequence). CDR3 loop: CSLAGGVYNEQFF. CDR3 DNA: TGCAGTCTAGCGGGGGGGGTCTACAATGAGCAGTTCTTC.

V gene TRBV24-1 combines with J gene TRBJ2-4, with TRBD1 identical over 7 bases. CDR3 length: 14 amino acids. Germline CDR1 and CDR2: KGHDR and SFDVKD. V dropped 5 bases and J dropped 9; count of bases not matched to a gene: 9. The CDR3 DNA follows: TGTGCCACCAGTGGTACGACAGGGCCCGGCATTCAGTACTTC. This gives the protein CATSGTTGPGIQYF.

The chain has TRBV5-4 and TRBJ2-4, with D possibly being TRBD2 (6 bases). The germline CDR1 and CDR2 sequences are SGHNT and YYREEE (reference sequence). This CDR3 is 17 amino acids long. V gave up 1 base and J gave up 0 bases, with 14 bases separating them. CDR3 nucleotide sequence: TGTGCCAGCAGCTTGAAGGAGGGAACAATAGCCAAAAACATTCAGTACTTC. As protein: CASSLKEGTIAKNIQYF. The complete variable domain, with remaining parts taken from reference TRBV5-4 and TRBJ2-4, reads ETGVTQSPTHLIKTRGQQVTLRCSSQSGHNTVSWYQQALGQGPQFIFQYYREEENGRGNFPPRFSGLQFPNYSSELNVNALELDDSALYLCASSLKEGTIAKNIQYFGAGTRLSVL.

The genes are TRBV4-1 and TRBJ1-5, with 9 bases lining up with TRBD1. The CDR3 extends over 15 amino acids. Per germline, CDR1 MGHRA and CDR2 YSYEKL. With 6 bases clipped from V and 4 bases from J, the junction kept 7 bases outside the gene matches. The CDR3 coding sequence is TGCGCCAGCAGTCTCACAGGGGGCGAGAATCAGCCCCAGCATTTT. As protein: CASSLTGGENQPQHF.

The V call is TRBV29-1, the J call TRBJ2-3; 14 bases agree with TRBD2. The CDR3 length is 18 residues. Trimming took 7 bases from V and 0 from J; bases not matched to a gene: 12. In germline, CDR1 is SQVTM, CDR2 ANQGSEA. The CDR3 DNA follows: TGCAGCGCTGGGGGACTAGCGGGAGTGTCCGCTAGCACAGATACGCAGTATTTT. This gives the protein CSAGGLAGVSASTDTQYF.

This clonotype has more than one count but fewer than ten. The chain is built from TRBV20-1 and TRBJ2-5, with 7 bases matching TRBD1. This CDR3 has 13 residues. The germline V gene encodes CDR1 DFQATT and CDR2 SNEGSKA (reference sequence). The ends lost 0 bases at V and 2 bases at J; junction bases unmatched: 0. Here the CDR3 reads CSARDRGQETQYF. In nucleotides, the CDR3 is TGCAGTGCTAGAGACAGGGGGCAAGAGACCCAGTACTTC.

A few counts support this clonotype. The chain combines TRBV20-1 with TRBJ1-1; maybe TRBD1 (5 bases). The germline CDR1 and CDR2 sequences are DFQATT and SNEGSKA (reference sequence). V was shortened by 5 bases and J by 2 bases, with 15 bases between the two germline ends. The CDR3 length is 14 residues. The CDR3 region is CSARQFGTNTEAFF. CDR3 bases: TGCAGTGCTCGACAATTTGGGACTAACACTGAAGCTTTCTTT.

There are a few counts of this clonotype. This sequence joins TRBV20-1 and TRBJ2-1, with 9 positions matching TRBD1. There are 12 residues in the CDR3. V lost 6 bases, J lost 13 bases, and 10 bases stayed unmatched. Germline CDR1 DFQATT, CDR2 SNEGSKA (reference sequence). This CDR3 reads CSAHQDRGDQFF. In DNA, the CDR3 is TGCAGTGCCCATCAAGACAGGGGGGATCAGTTCTTC.

CDR3 in amino acids: CASSYRSGTGDGYTF. CDR3 DNA sequence: TGCGCCAGCAGCTATCGTTCCGGGACAGGGGATGGCTACACCTTC. The rearrangement links TRBV5-1 to TRBJ1-2, with 10 bases that match TRBD1. V was pared by 3 bases and J by 6 bases, with 8 bases of the junction left unmatched. CDR1 is SGHRS, CDR2 YFSETQ, per germline. This CDR3 is built from 15 residues.

This clonotype was picked up a small number of times. The chain is built from TRBV20-1 and TRBJ2-5, with TRBD2 as a possible D gene (6 bases). The CDR3 totals 17 residues. Deletions cut 5 bases from V and 4 bases from J, with 26 bases between. Germline V lookup: CDR1 DFQATT, CDR2 SNEGSKA (reference sequence). Here the CDR3 DNA reads TGCAGTGCTTCCCCCGGGAGCCCCCACCTCCTACTAGAGACCCAGTACTTC. As protein: CSASPGSPHLLLETQYF.

This clonotype was observed once. CDR3 nucleotides: TGTGCCAGCAGCGTAGAGGCAGCCAGAGGCGAAAAACTGTTTTTT. Translating gives CASSVEAARGEKLFF. The chain links TRBV9 to TRBJ1-4, with D unresolved. Germline V gives CDR1 SGDLS, CDR2 YYNGEE. The length of the CDR3 is 15 residues. The germline V and J ends were trimmed by 0 bases and 8 bases, with 14 bases remaining between them.

The chain carries TRBV19 and TRBJ2-2; D possibly corresponds to TRBD2 (5 bases). V lost 5 bases and J 6 bases, leaving 10 bases between the germline ends. The CDR3 totals 13 residues. Per germline, CDR1 LNHDA and CDR2 SQIVND (reference sequence). The CDR3 here is CASSLVGAGELFF. In nucleotides, the CDR3 is TGTGCCAGTAGTTTAGTGGGAGCCGGGGAGCTGTTTTTT.

The rearrangement joins TRBV7-9 to TRBJ2-7, with TRBD1 identical over 8 bases. CDR3 size: 15 residues. CDR1 and CDR2 from the germline V gene are SEHNR and FQNEAQ (reference sequence). J gave up 5 bases and V 3 bases, and 9 bases lay outside the gene matches. The CDR3 nucleotides read TGTGCCAGCAGCTTTACCGGGACAGGAGCTAACGAGCAGTACTTC. This codes for CASSFTGTGANEQYF. The full variable domain, with the rest looked up from reference TRBV7-9 and TRBJ2-7, is DTGVSQNPRHKITKRGQNVTFRCDPISEHNRLYWYRQTLGQGPEFLTYFQNEAQLEKSRLLSDRFSAERPKGSFSTLEIQRTEQGDSAMYLCASSFTGTGANEQYFGPGTRLTVT.

The rearrangement links TRBV19 to TRBJ1-1, with 10 bases that match TRBD1. There are 16 residues in the CDR3. Unmatched junction bases numbered 6, after V lost 5 bases and J lost 0 bases. Germline V gene lookup returns CDR1 LNHDA and CDR2 SQIVND (reference sequence). In DNA, the CDR3 is TGTGCCAGTAGTGGACGACAGGGGGCGCTGAACACTGAAGCTTTCTTT. This codes for CASSGRQGALNTEAFF.

This clonotype was seen a few times. The CDR3 nucleotides are TGCAGTGCTAGGGACCCCGGGACTAGCGGGAGGGGGAGGTATGAGCAGTTCTTC. Amino acids: CSARDPGTSGRGRYEQFF. The chain recombines TRBV20-1 with TRBJ2-1, with 16 bases matching TRBD2. The CDR3 consists of 18 residues. The germline gives CDR1 DFQATT, CDR2 SNEGSKA (reference sequence). V trimming: 3 bases; J trimming: 8 bases; junction bases outside the gene matches: 13.